The 19 T cell receptor beta chains below come from one sample, sequenced in a study of blood T cell repertoires in COVID-19. Method: immunoSEQ multiplex PCR; TCRdb's copy keeps in-frame clones and lacks some. The sample yields some 250,000 clones, more than 75% seen once. Sequencing used PBMCs or T cells enriched from blood (not recorded which). These TCRs come from a man aged 18 to 29 who had recovered from COVID-19.

V is TRBV5-1 and J is TRBJ1-1, with D possibly TRBD1 on 5 matching bases. Germline lookup yields CDR1 SGHRS and CDR2 YFSETQ. This CDR3 spans 13 amino acids. V was shortened by 1 base and J by 1 base, with 5 bases between the two germline ends. CDR3 coding DNA: TGCGCCAGCAGCTTGACAGGGAACACTGAAGCTTTCTTT. Residues: CASSLTGNTEAFF.

The gene calls are TRBV5-4 and TRBJ2-7; the D gene is possibly TRBD1 (6 bases). In germline, CDR1 is SGHNT, CDR2 YYREEE (reference sequence). This CDR3 is built from 13 residues. V lost 3 bases and J 6 bases, leaving 13 bases between the germline ends. This chain's CDR3 is CASSSRTEGEQYF. The CDR3, as DNA: TGTGCCAGCAGCTCACGGACAGAAGGCGAGCAGTACTTC.

With regard to this clone: The same CDR3 is also encoded by other DNA sequences in this sample. The chain combines TRBV12-3 or TRBV12-4 with TRBJ2-7, with D possibly matching TRBD1 (6 bases). The CDR3 is 12 residues long. The V and J ends lost 3 bases and 5 bases respectively, with 8 bases between them. CDR3 coding DNA: TGTGCCAGCAGTTTTAACAGGGACGAGCAGTACTTC. Amino acids: CASSFNRDEQYF.

Turning to this clone: Other DNA sequences in the sample encode the same CDR3. This chain joins TRBV4-1 and TRBJ2-4; 7 nucleotides agree with TRBD1. The V and J ends lost 1 base and 3 bases, in that order; junction bases with no gene match: 0. Germline V gives CDR1 MGHRA, CDR2 YSYEKL. CDR3 length: 14 residues. The CDR3 sequence is CASSQGQGKNIQYF. As DNA, the CDR3 is TGCGCCAGCAGCCAAGGACAGGGCAAAAACATTCAGTACTTC.

The chain links TRBV5-1 to TRBJ1-2; D is perhaps TRBD1 (5 bases). Germline loops: CDR1 SGHRS, CDR2 YFSETQ. The V end was cut by 6 bases, the J end by 6 bases, with 21 bases between. This CDR3 is 15 amino acids long. CDR3 protein: CASIGPGDGKDGYTF. CDR3 sequence (DNA): TGCGCCAGCATAGGTCCGGGGGACGGGAAGGATGGCTACACCTTC.

The rearrangement links TRBV2 to TRBJ1-5; D remains ambiguous. This CDR3 comprises 14 residues. Germline CDR1 is SNHLY and CDR2 is FYNNEI. The V end was cut by 5 bases, the J end by 9 bases, with 17 bases between. The CDR3 sequence: CASSTDTANGPQHF. CDR3 in DNA: TGTGCCAGCAGTACCGACACGGCCAATGGGCCCCAGCATTTT.

The CDR3 region has the DNA TGTGCCAGCAGCCAACAGCCAGCGGGAGTATACAATGAGCAGTTCTTC. Protein: CASSQQPAGVYNEQFF. The J gene is TRBJ2-1, the V gene TRBV4-2, with TRBD2 matching 8 bases. The V and J ends lost 2 bases and 4 bases, in that order; junction bases with no gene match: 7. In germline, CDR1 is LGHNA, CDR2 YNFKEQ. The CDR3 covers 16 residues.

The chain joins TRBV6-1 to TRBJ2-7, with 14 bases matching TRBD2. Germline V gene lookup returns CDR1 MNHNS and CDR2 SASEGT. The trim removed 4 bases at V and 6 bases at J, leaving 14 bases unmatched. The CDR3 has 18 amino acids. The CDR3 sequence is CASSGGTSGSPRAGEQYF. CDR3 DNA: TGTGCCAGCAGTGGGGGGACTAGCGGGAGCCCAAGGGCCGGCGAGCAGTACTTC.

This clone turned up a few times. The chain is built from TRBV29-1 and TRBJ2-7; 8 bases match TRBD1. V shed 7 bases and J 3 bases; nucleotides not matched to a gene: 2. Germline CDR1 is SQVTM and CDR2 is ANQGSEA. The CDR3 contains 11 residues. The CDR3 loop is CSGGQDYEQYF. Written as DNA, the CDR3 is TGCAGCGGGGGACAGGACTACGAGCAGTACTTC.

This chain links TRBV19 with TRBJ2-7; 9 bases are a match to TRBD2. This CDR3 is 14 amino acids long. Per germline, CDR1 LNHDA and CDR2 SQIVND (reference sequence). V was clipped by 6 bases and J by 1 base; unmatched bases: 4. The CDR3 sequence: CASRGTSFSYEQYF. The CDR3 DNA reads TGTGCCAGTAGAGGGACTAGCTTTTCCTACGAGCAGTACTTC.

The rearrangement uses TRBV15 and TRBJ1-2; TRBD1 is a possible D gene (6 bases). Trimming left V 1 base short and J 8 bases short, with 8 bases between. CDR1 and CDR2 from the germline V gene are LNHNV and YYDKDF (reference sequence). CDR3 length equals 12 residues. CDR3 bases: TGTGCCACCAGCAGAGCCGGACAGGGCTACACCTTC. This codes for CATSRAGQGYTF.

This chain links TRBV7-2 with TRBJ2-7, with 7 bases lining up with TRBD2. The junction had 3 bases not matched to a gene; V was cut back by 4 bases and J by 0 bases. Germline V lookup: CDR1 SGHTA, CDR2 FQGNSA. The CDR3 sequence is 14 residues long. CDR3 region: CASSSSSGSYEQYF. DNA of the CDR3: TGTGCCAGCAGCTCCTCTAGCGGCTCCTACGAGCAGTACTTC.

This rearrangement joins TRBV28 to TRBJ2-1; weak D call: TRBD1 (6 bases). Germline CDR1 and CDR2: MDHEN and SYDVKM. The CDR3 has 14 residues. With 8 bases removed from V and 6 bases from J, the gap between germline ends came to 17 bases. The CDR3 is CASEQGPSGNEQFF. For the CDR3, the DNA is TGTGCCAGCGAACAGGGACCCTCCGGCAATGAGCAGTTCTTC. Complete variable domain (other parts from reference TRBV28 and TRBJ2-1): DVKVTQSSRYLVKRTGEKVFLECVQDMDHENMFWYRQDPGLGLRLIYFSYDVKMKEKGDIPEGYSVSREKKERFSLILESASTNQTSMYLCASEQGPSGNEQFFGPGTRLTVL.

The chain joins TRBV7-6 to TRBJ1-1; 8 nucleotides align to TRBD1. The J segment lost 5 bases and the V segment lost 5 bases, leaving 10 bases of the junction unmatched. This CDR3 has 15 residues. CDR1 is SGHVS, CDR2 FNYEAQ, per germline. The CDR3 loop reads CASSPFQGAGTEAFF. CDR3 bases: TGTGCCAGCAGCCCCTTCCAGGGGGCGGGGACTGAAGCTTTCTTT.

The J gene is TRBJ1-5, the V gene TRBV6-5; D uncertain. Looked up from germline, CDR1 is MNHEY and CDR2 is SVGAGI. Trimming took off 8 bases at V and 2 bases at J, with 16 bases between the two ends. CDR3 length: 15 amino acids. The CDR3 DNA reads TGTGCCAGCCGCCCGGTGTATTCGGGCAATCAGCCCCAGCATTTT. Encoded protein: CASRPVYSGNQPQHF.

The chain employs TRBV9 and TRBJ2-1, with TRBD2 matching over 10 bases. Trimming removed 4 bases from V and 8 bases from J; junction bases left unmatched: 6. CDR1 is SGDLS and CDR2 is YYNGEE in the germline V gene. The CDR3 has 14 amino acids. CDR3 in amino acids: CASSPTGTSDEQFF. In DNA, the CDR3 is TGTGCCAGCAGCCCAACCGGGACTAGCGATGAGCAGTTCTTC.

This clone occurred a few times. The chain joins TRBV28 to TRBJ1-2; D is perhaps TRBD1 (6 bases). The CDR3 runs to 17 residues. Trimming removed 4 bases at V and 0 bases at J, with 18 bases between. The germline V gene encodes CDR1 MDHEN and CDR2 SYDVKM. The CDR3 protein is CASSSGGQDPANYGYTF. DNA of the CDR3: TGTGCCAGCAGTTCGGGGGGGCAGGACCCCGCTAACTATGGCTACACCTTC.

The chain employs TRBV19 and TRBJ1-5; TRBD1 is a possible D gene (5 bases). The V gene's germline CDR1 is LNHDA and CDR2 SQIVND (reference sequence). V was pared by 4 bases and J by 4 bases, with 17 bases between. CDR3 length: 16 residues. CDR3 nucleotides: TGTGCCAGTAGTACCGGACGGGGGGGTGGGAATCAGCCCCAGCATTTT. Translating it yields CASSTGRGGGNQPQHF.

V and J are TRBV3-1 (or the pseudogene TRBV3-2) and TRBJ2-7, with TRBD2 identical over 14 bases. The ends lost 3 bases at V and 2 bases at J; junction bases unmatched: 6. From germline, CDR1 is LGHDT and CDR2 YNNKEL (reference sequence). This CDR3 has 17 residues. The CDR3 loop is CASSHPGTSGRAYEQYF. In DNA, the CDR3 is TGTGCCAGCAGCCACCCCGGGACTAGCGGGAGAGCCTACGAGCAGTACTTC.